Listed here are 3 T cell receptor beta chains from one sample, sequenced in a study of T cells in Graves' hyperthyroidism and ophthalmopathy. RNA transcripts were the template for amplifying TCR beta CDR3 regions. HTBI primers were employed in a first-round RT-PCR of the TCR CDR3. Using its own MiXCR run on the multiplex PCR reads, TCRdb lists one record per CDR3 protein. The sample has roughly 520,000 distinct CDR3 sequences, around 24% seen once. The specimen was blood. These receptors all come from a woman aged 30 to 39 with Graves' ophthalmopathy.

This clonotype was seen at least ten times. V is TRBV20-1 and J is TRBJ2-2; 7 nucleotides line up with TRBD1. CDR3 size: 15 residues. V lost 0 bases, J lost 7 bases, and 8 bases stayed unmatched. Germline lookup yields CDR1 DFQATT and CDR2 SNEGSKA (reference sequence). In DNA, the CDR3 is TGCAGTGCTAGAGATAGACAGGGTTTGGGCGGGGAGCTGTTTTTT. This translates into CSARDRQGLGGELFF.

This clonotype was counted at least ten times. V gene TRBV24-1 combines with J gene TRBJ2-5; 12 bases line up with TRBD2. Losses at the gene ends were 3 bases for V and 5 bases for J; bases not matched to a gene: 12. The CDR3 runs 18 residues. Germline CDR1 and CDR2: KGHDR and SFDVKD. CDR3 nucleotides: TGTGCCACCAGTGATCCCCCTGGGGCTAGCGGGGGGGGTGAGACCCAGTACTTC. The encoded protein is CATSDPPGASGGGETQYF.

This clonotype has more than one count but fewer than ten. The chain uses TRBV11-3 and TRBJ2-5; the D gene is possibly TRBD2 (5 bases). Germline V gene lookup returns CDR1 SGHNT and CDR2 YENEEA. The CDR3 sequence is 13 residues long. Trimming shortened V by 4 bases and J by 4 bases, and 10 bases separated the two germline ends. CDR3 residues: CASSSRERETQYF. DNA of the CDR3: TGTGCCAGCAGCTCCCGGGAAAGAGAGACCCAGTACTTC.